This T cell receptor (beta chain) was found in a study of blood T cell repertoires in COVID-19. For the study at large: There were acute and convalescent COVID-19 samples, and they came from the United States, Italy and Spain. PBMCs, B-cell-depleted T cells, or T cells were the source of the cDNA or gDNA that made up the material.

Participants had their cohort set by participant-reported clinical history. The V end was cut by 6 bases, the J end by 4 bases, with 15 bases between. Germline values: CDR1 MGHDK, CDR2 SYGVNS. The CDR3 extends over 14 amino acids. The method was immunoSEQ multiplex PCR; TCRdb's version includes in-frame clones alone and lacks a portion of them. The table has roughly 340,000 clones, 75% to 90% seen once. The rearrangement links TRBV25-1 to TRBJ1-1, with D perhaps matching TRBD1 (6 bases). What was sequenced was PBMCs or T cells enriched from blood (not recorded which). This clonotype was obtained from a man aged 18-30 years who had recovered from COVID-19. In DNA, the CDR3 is TGTGCCAGCAGGGAAACAGGGTTGGGCACTGAAGCTTTCTTT. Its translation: CASRETGLGTEAFF.